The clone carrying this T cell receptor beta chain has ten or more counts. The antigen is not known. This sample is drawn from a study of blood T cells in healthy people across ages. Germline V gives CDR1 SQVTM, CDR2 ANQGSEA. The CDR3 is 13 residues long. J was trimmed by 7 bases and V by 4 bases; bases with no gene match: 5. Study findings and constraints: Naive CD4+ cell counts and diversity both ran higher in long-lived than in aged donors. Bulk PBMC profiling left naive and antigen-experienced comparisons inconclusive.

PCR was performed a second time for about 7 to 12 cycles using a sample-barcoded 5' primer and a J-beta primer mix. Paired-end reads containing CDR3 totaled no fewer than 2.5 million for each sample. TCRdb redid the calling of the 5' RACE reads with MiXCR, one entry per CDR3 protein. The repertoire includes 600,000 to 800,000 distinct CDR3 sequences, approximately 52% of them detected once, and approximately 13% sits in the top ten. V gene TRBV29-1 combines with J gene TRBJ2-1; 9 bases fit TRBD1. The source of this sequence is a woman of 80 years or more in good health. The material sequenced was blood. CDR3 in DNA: TGCAGCGTTGGGGGACAGGGCTTAAATGAGCAGTTCTTC. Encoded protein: CSVGGQGLNEQFF.